Presented here are 17 T cell receptor beta chains from one specimen sequenced in a study of cytomegalovirus exposure and HLA in healthy donors. Clones were read by immunoSEQ multiplex PCR, and TCRdb kept only the in-frame ones, dropping some. This table holds about 120,000 clones, roughly 90% found once. Sequenced material: PBMCs. The receptor set was obtained from a woman in her thirties in good health and CMV-seropositive.

This sequence joins TRBV7-2 and TRBJ2-7; weak D call: TRBD1 (6 bases). The CDR3 contains 15 residues. Trimming took off 1 base at V and 3 bases at J, with 13 bases between the two ends. The germline gives CDR1 SGHTA, CDR2 FQGNSA. The CDR3 protein is CASSLGSRTVYEQYF. The CDR3 DNA reads as TGTGCCAGCAGCTTAGGGTCGAGGACAGTCTACGAGCAGTACTTC.

This chain uses TRBV4-3 with TRBJ2-1, with a tentative D call TRBD1 (5 bases). This CDR3 spans 16 amino acids. Germline CDR1 LGHNA, CDR2 YSLEER. Trimming removed 0 bases from V and 7 bases from J, with 16 bases in between. CDR3: CASSQDLGPGRNEQFF. CDR3 DNA: TGCGCCAGCAGCCAAGATCTGGGGCCAGGGCGGAATGAGCAGTTCTTC.

The CDR3 protein is CASSPGQGLYEQYF. In DNA form, the CDR3 reads TGTGCCAGCAGCCCCGGACAGGGTCTGTACGAGCAGTACTTC. V usage is TRBV7-9 and J usage is TRBJ2-7, with TRBD1 identical over 8 bases. The CDR3 has 14 amino acids. CDR1 SEHNR and CDR2 FQNEAQ come from the germline V gene (reference sequence). The V and J ends lost 5 bases and 4 bases, in that order; junction bases with no gene match: 7. Together with reference TRBV7-9 and TRBJ2-7, the CDR3 gives the full variable domain: DTGVSQNPRHKITKRGQNVTFRCDPISEHNRLYWYRQTLGQGPEFLTYFQNEAQLEKSRLLSDRFSAERPKGSFSTLEIQRTEQGDSAMYLCASSPGQGLYEQYFGPGTRLTVT.

The chain employs TRBV25-1 and TRBJ2-3, with D unclear. V was cut by 2 bases and J by 2 bases, with 8 bases left in between. Germline CDR1 and CDR2: MGHDK and SYGVNS. CDR3 size: 14 residues. CDR3 bases: TGTGCCAGCAGTGAAGGTGGGCCCACAGATACGCAGTATTTT. Protein: CASSEGGPTDTQYF.

The chain joins TRBV9 to TRBJ2-7; D may be TRBD2 (5 bases). Germline V gene sequence: CDR1 SGDLS, CDR2 YYNGEE. This CDR3 is 15 amino acids long. Trimming pared 2 bases from V and 2 bases from J, leaving 14 bases between. This CDR3 reads CASSVSGTCTYEQYF. For the CDR3, the DNA is TGTGCCAGCAGCGTCTCGGGAACTTGCACCTACGAGCAGTACTTC.

The chain carries TRBV5-6 and TRBJ2-7; weak D call: TRBD2 (5 bases). The CDR3 has 11 residues. The V gene lost 4 bases and the J gene lost 10 bases, with 12 bases spanning the gap. CDR1 and CDR2 from the germline V gene are SGHDT and YYEEEE. The CDR3 is CASSRRGDQYF. Here the CDR3 DNA reads TGTGCCAGCAGCCGTCGGGGAGATCAGTACTTC.

The count of this clone is one. The genes are TRBV25-1 and TRBJ1-2; D is uncertain. The V gene's germline CDR1 is MGHDK and CDR2 SYGVNS. CDR3 length equals 12 residues. V lost 4 bases to trimming and J lost 6 bases, with 9 bases between them. The CDR3 nucleotides read TGTGCCAGCAGTGGGCCCGTGGATGGCTACACCTTC. Protein product: CASSGPVDGYTF.

The genes are TRBV7-6 and TRBJ2-3, with 9 bases that match TRBD2. CDR1 is SGHVS, CDR2 FNYEAQ, per germline. The CDR3 is 15 amino acids. J gave up 1 base and V 5 bases, and 4 bases lay outside the gene matches. CDR3 loop: CASSPRLAGTDTQYF. CDR3 DNA sequence: TGTGCCAGCAGCCCGCGACTAGCGGGCACAGATACGCAGTATTTT. The complete variable domain, with remaining parts taken from reference TRBV7-6 and TRBJ2-3, reads GAGVSQSPRYKVTKRGQDVALRCDPISGHVSLYWYRQALGQGPEFLTYFNYEAQQDKSGLPNDRFSAERPEGSISTLTIQRTEQRDSAMYRCASSPRLAGTDTQYFGPGTRLTVL.

A single count supports this clone. The V call is TRBV25-1, the J call TRBJ1-2; 8 bases agree with TRBD1. Germline-derived CDR1 and CDR2 are MGHDK and SYGVNS. The CDR3 covers 14 residues. V was clipped by 4 bases and J by 8 bases; unmatched bases: 9. DNA of the CDR3: TGTGCCAGCAGTGGAATGTTCCGGGACAGGGGCTACACCTTC. This sequence encodes CASSGMFRDRGYTF.

The J gene is TRBJ1-2, the V gene TRBV4-2; 11 bases match TRBD1. This CDR3 has 15 residues. With 4 bases clipped from V and 7 bases from J, the junction kept 8 bases outside the gene matches. Germline values: CDR1 LGHNA, CDR2 YNFKEQ. This CDR3 reads CASSPGTGGAGGYTF. CDR3 in DNA: TGTGCCAGCAGCCCCGGGACAGGGGGTGCCGGTGGCTACACCTTC.

This clone was observed once. The chain is built from TRBV9 and TRBJ2-1, with 10 bases fitting TRBD1. Trimming took 3 bases from V and 7 from J; bases not matched to a gene: 4. The germline gives CDR1 SGDLS, CDR2 YYNGEE. This CDR3 spans 14 amino acids. Here the CDR3 reads CASSATGGANEQFF. DNA for the CDR3: TGTGCCAGCAGCGCGACAGGGGGCGCGAATGAGCAGTTCTTC.

The V gene is TRBV2, the J gene TRBJ1-2, with D possibly TRBD1 on 5 matching bases. Trimming stripped 6 bases from V and 5 bases from J, with 16 bases between. This CDR3 spans 14 amino acids. In germline, CDR1 is SNHLY, CDR2 FYNNEI. The CDR3 spells CASSRSSGLYGYTF. In nucleotides, the CDR3 is TGTGCCAGCAGCCGCTCTTCAGGGTTGTATGGCTACACCTTC.

V usage is TRBV4-3 and J usage is TRBJ1-4; D perhaps matches TRBD1 (5 bases). V was pared by 1 base and J by 7 bases, with 13 bases between. Looked up from germline, CDR1 is LGHNA and CDR2 is YSLEER. The CDR3 sequence is 15 residues long. The CDR3 here is CASSQVRRAGEKLFF. CDR3 in DNA: TGCGCCAGCAGCCAAGTGCGCAGGGCTGGTGAAAAACTGTTTTTT.

The chain couples TRBV9 to TRBJ2-3; the D gene is possibly TRBD2 (7 bases). V dropped 4 bases and J dropped 4 bases, with 13 bases sitting between them. Germline V CDR1 and CDR2: SGDLS, YYNGEE. This CDR3 spans 14 amino acids. DNA for the CDR3: TGTGCCAGCAGCACGGGGGGCCAGCCAGATACGCAGTATTTT. Translation: CASSTGGQPDTQYF.

For this clone: The germline gene is not matched at one end of the junction; a read error may be the cause. The chain recombines TRBV4-2 with TRBJ2-7, with 9 bases aligning to TRBD2. The CDR3 loop spans 16 amino acids. Germline loops: CDR1 LGHNA, CDR2 YNFKEQ. The CDR3 DNA sequence: TGTGCCAGCAGGCAAGGCCTAGCGGGGAGCTCCTACGAGCAGTACTTC. Its translation: CASRQGLAGSSYEQYF.

This sequence joins TRBV9 and TRBJ1-3, with D hard to call. The CDR3 has 14 residues. Trimming took off 0 bases at V and 2 bases at J, with 6 bases between the two ends. The germline V gene has CDR1 SGDLS and CDR2 YYNGEE. CDR3 sequence reads: CASSVATAGNTIYF. DNA for the CDR3: TGTGCCAGCAGCGTAGCAACAGCTGGAAACACCATATATTTT. The whole variable domain, filled in from reference TRBV9 and TRBJ1-3, reads DSGVTQTPKHLITATGQRVTLRCSPRSGDLSVYWYQQSLDQGLQFLIQYYNGEERAKGNILERFSAQQFPDLHSELNLSSLELGDSALYFCASSVATAGNTIYFGEGSWLTVV.

The rearrangement links TRBV4-1 to TRBJ2-3, with no clear D. V shed 0 bases and J shed 4 bases, with 17 bases lying between them. The CDR3 is 17 residues long. Germline loops: CDR1 MGHRA, CDR2 YSYEKL. The CDR3 region has the DNA TGCGCCAGCAGCCAAGATTTAGGCCCCCAGCGATCAGATACGCAGTATTTT. Its translation is CASSQDLGPQRSDTQYF.